This T cell receptor (beta chain) was obtained from a study of T cells in Graves' hyperthyroidism and ophthalmopathy. Study findings and constraints: Researchers report that a 13 V-J model separated ophthalmopathy from stable hyperthyroidism.

Ophthalmopathy cases scored 3 or more on the Clinical Activity Score and 4 or more on NOSPECS grade, with duration below 3 months. Thyroid ultrasound and orbital computed tomography, with clinical symptoms and serum thyroxine and TRAb, informed diagnoses. The CDR3 length is 16 residues. Germline loops: CDR1 SEHNR, CDR2 FQNEAQ (reference sequence). This clonotype was observed many times. What it binds is not known. An end of the junction does not agree with germline; a read error may underlie this. RNA transcripts provided the source from which TCR beta CDR3 regions were amplified. HTBI primers drove first-round RT-PCR of the TCR CDR3. MiXCR, applied by TCRdb to the multiplex PCR reads, yields one record per CDR3 protein. The sample comprises about 600,000 distinct CDR3 sequences, more than 13% of which are singletons, and 7% to 9% rests with the top ten.

This sequence joins TRBV7-9 and TRBJ2-5, with 9 bases aligning to TRBD2. Sample: blood. This sequence originates from a woman under 30 with Graves' ophthalmopathy. The CDR3 DNA is TGTGCCAGCAGCCTAGCGGGCGGGAGGGCCATGGAGACCCAGTACTTC. It is translated as CASSLAGGRAMETQYF.